This T cell receptor beta chain was sequenced in a study of CXCR3-negative and CXCR3-positive naive CD8 T cells (dated by TCRdb to the late 2010s). For context, the study as a whole: About 135 million TRB reads were obtained in total, roughly 1.5 +/- 0.3 million reads per library. The diversity and physicochemical repertoire analyses included some 11 donors pooled from two independent experiments. TRBV-TRBJ cluster analysis included naive subsets from 5 donors and memory cells from 3 donors.

For every CD8+ T cell subset, fewer than 350,000 cells were flow-sorted straight into RLT lysis buffer, and each subset was sorted in triplicate. Naive CD8+ T cells were defined stringently as CD45RO-CCR7+CD27+CD95- to exclude memory contaminants. Standard density gradient centrifugation was used to isolate peripheral blood mononuclear cells from buffy coats. Naive CXCR3-negative and CXCR3-positive CD8+ T cells were flow-sorted using a FACSAria III. Total RNA was extracted from sorted cells with an RNeasy Mini Kit. On this clonotype: Its antigen is currently not known.

The run used a NextSeq 550. The Human TCR Profiling Kit (MiLaboratory) was used to make UMI-labeled 5' RACE TRB cDNA libraries. cDNA synthesis used the entire amount of extracted RNA, and PCR amplification then used the entire amount of cDNA produced. Libraries were prepared in parallel with an identical number of PCR cycles. In the authors' own workflow: With a minimum of two reads required per UMI, MIGEC and MiXCR pulled out about 50,000 +/- 10,000 unique UMI-labeled TRB cDNA molecules from each library. An average of approximately 40,000 +/- 10,000 functional in-frame TRB CDR3 nucleotide clonotypes without stop codons was found per library. After downsampling to 5000 UMI-labeled TRB molecules per sample, diversity metrics, including normalized Shannon-Wiener and Chao1, were computed in VDJtools. For the central five CDR3 residues, VDJtools calculated physicochemical properties weighted by clonotype size, namely interaction energy, strength, volume and Kidera factor 4. TCRdb reprocessed the reads, so every CDR3 protein sequence counts as one entry and DNA is not shown. The V and J calls follow TCRdb's processing rather than the paper's. The sample table gives about 62,000 distinct CDR3 sequences. 3.5% to 5.5% of the sample comes from the top ten.

What the study reported, not specific to this receptor: TRBV-TRBJ usage was similar between naive CXCR3-negative and CXCR3-positive cells from the same donor, while memory cells showed distinct patterns. Because CXCR3 expression was partially decreased after cryopreservation, freshly isolated PBMCs were used for most assays. Surface CD5, linked to self-reactivity in mice, was comparable between naive subsets; TCR interaction strength was therefore also inferred from TRB CDR3 physicochemical properties. TRB CDR3s from CXCR3-positive naive cells showed higher hydrophobicity (lower Kidera factor 4), lower energy, and higher strength and volume indices than CXCR3-negative naive cells. Both naive subsets had comparably high repertoire diversity, while memory CD8+ T cells had much lower repertoire diversity.

The germline V gene (reference sequence) gives CDR1 as MNHNY and CDR2 as SVGAGI. The CDR3 measures 13 amino acids from cysteine to phenylalanine. The entry carries no DNA sequence. Material for sequencing was naive CXCR3- CD8+ T cells from blood. The cell subset or site label, read with the paper, signifies: CD45RO-CCR7+CD27+CD95- naive CD8+ T cells lacking CXCR3 (TNR3-). The chain joins TRBV6-6 to TRBJ2-7; TCRdb names TRBD1, which stays unverified in the absence of DNA. This clonotype was sampled from a human donor in good health. Some clones in this sample may be carry-over from other donors' samples. The CDR3 region has the sequence CASSHPQGYEQYF.